These 25 T cell receptor beta chains came from one sample sequenced in a study of cytomegalovirus exposure and HLA in healthy donors. PCR primers comprised 60 Vbeta and 13 Jbeta primers. Here immunoSEQ multiplex PCR was the method, and the copy in TCRdb shows in-frame clones only, minus some. Of 180,000 or so clones in the sample, around three quarters were seen once. Sequenced material: PBMCs. These receptors all come from a woman aged 45-60 years in good health and CMV-seronegative.

The chain combines TRBV6-4 with TRBJ1-1, with 10 bases fitting TRBD1. The ends lost 2 bases at V and 7 bases at J; junction bases unmatched: 7. This CDR3 is built from 15 residues. CDR1 is MRHNA and CDR2 is SNTAGT in the germline V gene. CDR3 sequence reads: CASSDGQGGRDEAFF. In nucleotides, the CDR3 is TGTGCCAGCAGTGACGGACAGGGGGGGCGAGATGAAGCTTTCTTT.

The gene calls are TRBV10-3 and TRBJ2-1; TRBD2 agrees at 10 bases. With 4 bases clipped from V and 7 bases from J, the junction kept 10 bases outside the gene matches. The CDR3 has 16 amino acids. The germline V gene encodes CDR1 ENHRY and CDR2 SYGVKD. The CDR3 here is CAISAKLAGQGNEQFF. In DNA form, the CDR3 reads TGTGCCATCAGTGCCAAACTAGCGGGGCAAGGGAATGAGCAGTTCTTC.

This chain joins TRBV5-1 and TRBJ1-5; 10 bases match TRBD1. The germline V gene encodes CDR1 SGHRS and CDR2 YFSETQ. The CDR3 consists of 17 residues. With 4 bases clipped from V and 6 bases from J, the junction kept 13 bases outside the gene matches. CDR3 protein: CASSPQGGDRGGQPQHF. The CDR3 nucleotides read TGCGCCAGCAGCCCCCAGGGAGGGGACAGGGGTGGTCAGCCCCAGCATTTT. Full variable domain (rest looked up from reference TRBV5-1 and TRBJ1-5): KAGVTQTPRYLIKTRGQQVTLSCSPISGHRSVSWYQQTPGQGLQFLFEYFSETQRNKGNFPGRFSGRQFSNSRSEMNVSTLELGDSALYLCASSPQGGDRGGQPQHFGDGTRLSIL.

The V and J genes are TRBV7-2 and TRBJ1-1; the D gene is possibly TRBD1 (5 bases). CDR3 length equals 14 residues. Germline CDR1 and CDR2: SGHTA and FQGNSA. Trimming removed 1 base from V and 2 bases from J, with 8 bases in between. For the CDR3, the DNA is TGTGCCAGCAGCTTAGAGACAGCTAACACTGAAGCTTTCTTT. This codes for CASSLETANTEAFF.

The chain combines TRBV6-5 with TRBJ2-4; D not resolved. Trimming took off 0 bases at V and 4 bases at J, with 7 bases between the two ends. The CDR3 is 14 residues long. CDR1 MNHEY and CDR2 SVGAGI come from the germline V gene. CDR3 sequence reads: CASSYSGSKNIQYF. CDR3 sequence (DNA): TGTGCCAGCAGTTACTCGGGCTCAAAAAACATTCAGTACTTC.

This clone was recorded once. Germline and junction disagree at one end, which may indicate a read error. The CDR3 DNA follows: TGTTCCAGCAGCTCCAGATTGGGAGGGCTGAACACCGGGGAGCTGTTTTTT. Translating gives CSSSSRLGGLNTGELFF. The chain couples TRBV7-9 to TRBJ2-2; 7 bases are a match to TRBD2. The CDR3 length is 17 residues. Germline V lookup: CDR1 SEHNR, CDR2 FQNEAQ (reference sequence).

The chain carries TRBV25-1 and TRBJ1-5; TRBD1 matches 7 bases. The V gene's germline CDR1 is MGHDK and CDR2 SYGVNS. V was clipped by 4 bases and J by 5 bases; unmatched bases: 8. CDR3 length equals 15 residues. CDR3 protein: CASSAQQGSDQPQHF. DNA of the CDR3: TGTGCCAGCAGTGCCCAACAGGGGAGTGATCAGCCCCAGCATTTT.

V is TRBV9 and J is TRBJ1-4, with D perhaps matching TRBD1 (5 bases). CDR3 length equals 18 residues. V lost 0 bases to trimming and J lost 0 bases, with 15 bases between them. Germline CDR1 is SGDLS and CDR2 is YYNGEE. CDR3 sequence reads: CASSVGIVAGATNEKLFF. CDR3 sequence (DNA): TGTGCCAGCAGCGTAGGTATCGTCGCGGGGGCAACTAATGAAAAACTGTTTTTT.

This clone showed up just a few times. The rearrangement links TRBV19 to TRBJ1-6, with TRBD1 matching over 7 bases. The CDR3 totals 13 residues. V lost 9 bases and J lost 7; bases outside the gene matches: 6. Per germline, CDR1 LNHDA and CDR2 SQIVND (reference sequence). Here the CDR3 reads CASQTGDNSPLHF. The CDR3 DNA is TGTGCCAGCCAAACAGGGGACAATTCACCCCTCCACTTT.

This chain's CDR3 is CASSDKGRGPTEAFF. The CDR3 DNA reads TGTGCCAGCAGTGATAAGGGCAGGGGGCCCACTGAAGCTTTCTTT. The J gene is TRBJ1-1, the V gene TRBV6-1, with 8 bases identical to TRBD1. This CDR3 is 15 amino acids long. Trimming cost V 3 bases and J 4 bases; bases outside gene matches: 7. Germline V gene lookup returns CDR1 MNHNS and CDR2 SASEGT.

The chain employs TRBV5-1 and TRBJ1-1; D remains ambiguous. CDR3 size: 15 residues. Germline lookup yields CDR1 SGHRS and CDR2 YFSETQ. V lost 4 bases to trimming and J lost 0 bases, with 13 bases between them. CDR3 in amino acids: CASSRLSLMNTEAFF. The DNA of the CDR3 is TGCGCCAGCAGCCGACTGAGCCTCATGAACACTGAAGCTTTCTTT. The complete variable domain, with remaining parts taken from reference TRBV5-1 and TRBJ1-1, reads KAGVTQTPRYLIKTRGQQVTLSCSPISGHRSVSWYQQTPGQGLQFLFEYFSETQRNKGNFPGRFSGRQFSNSRSEMNVSTLELGDSALYLCASSRLSLMNTEAFFGQGTRLTVV.

This clone is a singleton in its sample. The rearrangement uses TRBV7-9 and TRBJ2-5; possible D gene TRBD1, 5 bases. The J call is in doubt because the DNA end fits TRBJ2-7 better. The CDR3 consists of 16 residues. CDR1 is SEHNR, CDR2 FQNEAQ, per germline (reference sequence). CDR3 bases: TGTGCCAGCAGCCCCTCCGGCAGGGCATTTACCTACGAGCAGTACTTC. Its protein product is CASSPSGRAFTYEQYF.

The chain combines TRBV5-4 with TRBJ2-3; the D gene is possibly TRBD1 (5 bases). Germline assignment: CDR1 SGHNT and CDR2 YYREEE (reference sequence). Trimming cost V 0 bases and J 4 bases, with 6 bases left between them. This CDR3 is 13 amino acids long. The CDR3: CASSLDRPDTQYF. Written as DNA, the CDR3 is TGTGCCAGCAGCTTGGACAGGCCAGATACGCAGTATTTT.

This clone has just one count. The genes are TRBV19 and TRBJ2-2; the D gene is possibly TRBD1 (5 bases). With 3 bases removed from V and 1 base from J, the gap between germline ends came to 9 bases. Germline CDR1 reads LNHDA; CDR2 reads SQIVND (reference sequence). There are 15 residues in the CDR3. CDR3 nucleotide sequence: TGTGCCAGTAGTATGGCAGGGCGGAACACCGGGGAGCTGTTTTTT. This gives the protein CASSMAGRNTGELFF. Full variable domain (missing parts from reference TRBV19 and TRBJ2-2): DGGITQSPKYLFRKEGQNVTLSCEQNLNHDAMYWYRQDPGQGLRLIYYSQIVNDFQKGDIAEGYSVSREKKESFPLTVTSAQKNPTAFYLCASSMAGRNTGELFFGEGSRLTVL.

The chain has TRBV4-2 and TRBJ2-7; 9 bases are shared with TRBD1. Unmatched junction bases numbered 7, after V lost 2 bases and J lost 5 bases. CDR3 size: 15 residues. Per germline, CDR1 LGHNA and CDR2 YNFKEQ. CDR3 sequence (DNA): TGTGCCAGCAGCCAAAGGGGACAGGGTAGCGACGAGCAGTACTTC. This codes for CASSQRGQGSDEQYF.

This chain joins TRBV28 and TRBJ1-4; a possible D gene is TRBD1 (6 bases). The CDR3 sequence is 14 residues long. Germline CDR1 is MDHEN and CDR2 is SYDVKM. The V and J ends lost 5 bases and 8 bases respectively, with 15 bases between them. CDR3 region: CASSRGGAGEKLFF. As DNA, the CDR3 is TGTGCCAGCAGTCGGGGGGGGGCTGGGGAAAAACTGTTTTTT. The complete variable domain, with remaining parts taken from reference TRBV28 and TRBJ1-4, reads DVKVTQSSRYLVKRTGEKVFLECVQDMDHENMFWYRQDPGLGLRLIYFSYDVKMKEKGDIPEGYSVSREKKERFSLILESASTNQTSMYLCASSRGGAGEKLFFGSGTQLSVL.

This clone was recorded only once. The V and J genes are TRBV6-5 and TRBJ2-1, with 8 bases fitting TRBD2. This CDR3 comprises 16 residues. V was clipped by 0 bases and J by 5 bases; unmatched bases: 6. The germline V gene encodes CDR1 MNHEY and CDR2 SVGAGI. CDR3 amino acids: CASSYSGAGGNNEQFF. Written as DNA, the CDR3 is TGTGCCAGCAGTTACTCAGGGGCGGGAGGCAACAATGAGCAGTTCTTC.

CDR3 sequence: CASRGTAPNSPLHF. The CDR3 DNA reads as TGTGCCAGCAGGGGGACAGCCCCTAATTCACCCCTCCACTTT. J is TRBJ1-6 and V is TRBV27; 7 nucleotides agree with TRBD1. The CDR3 consists of 14 residues. Germline V gene data show CDR1 as MNHEY and CDR2 as SMNVEV (reference sequence). V was clipped by 6 bases and J by 6 bases; unmatched bases: 5.

J is TRBJ1-5 and V is TRBV19, with D maybe TRBD1 (5 bases). Germline V gene sequence: CDR1 LNHDA, CDR2 SQIVND (reference sequence). The CDR3 is made up of 14 amino acids. V lost 7 bases and J lost 2, with 12 bases in between. The CDR3 spells CASNPGQGNQPQHF. The CDR3 region has the DNA TGTGCCAGTAACCCAGGGCAAGGCAATCAGCCCCAGCATTTT.

The genes are TRBV5-6 and TRBJ2-3; 8 bases agree with TRBD2. J lost 3 bases, V lost 2 bases, and 2 bases had no gene match. The V gene's germline CDR1 is SGHDT and CDR2 YYEEEE. CDR3 size: 14 residues. CDR3 protein: CASSFGTRTDTQYF. CDR3 in DNA: TGTGCCAGCAGCTTTGGGACTAGGACAGATACGCAGTATTTT.

The chain carries TRBV19 and TRBJ2-1; 8 positions match TRBD1. This CDR3 is built from 13 residues. Germline loops: CDR1 LNHDA, CDR2 SQIVND (reference sequence). J gave up 12 bases and V 0 bases, and 4 bases lay outside the gene matches. In DNA, the CDR3 is TGTGCCAGTAGTATAGACAGGGGGCGCGGGCAGTTCTTC. It is translated as CASSIDRGRGQFF.

This sequence joins TRBV11-2 and TRBJ1-4, with unresolved D. The CDR3 sequence is 17 residues long. Between the trimmed V and J ends, which lost 0 bases and 3 bases, there was a span of 14 bases. Germline lookup yields CDR1 SGHAT and CDR2 FQNNGV. CDR3 sequence: CASSLEIRGSANEKLFF. As DNA, the CDR3 is TGTGCCAGCAGCTTAGAGATTCGGGGATCGGCTAATGAAAAACTGTTTTTT.

V and J are TRBV6-5 and TRBJ2-1; D is perhaps TRBD2 (6 bases). Trimming stripped 1 base from V and 0 bases from J, with 7 bases between. The CDR3 has 15 residues. The germline V gene encodes CDR1 MNHEY and CDR2 SVGAGI. The CDR3: CASSYFGGSYNEQFF. DNA of the CDR3: TGTGCCAGCAGTTACTTCGGGGGCTCCTACAATGAGCAGTTCTTC.

The CDR3, as DNA: TGTGCCAGCGGCCCCTCGAGGGTGAACACTGAAGCTTTCTTT. Translation: CASGPSRVNTEAFF. V usage is TRBV28 and J usage is TRBJ1-1, with D hard to call. V was pared by 8 bases and J by 0 bases, with 13 bases between. The germline CDR1 and CDR2 sequences are MDHEN and SYDVKM. This CDR3 region has 14 residues.

This clone came up once. This chain links TRBV28 with TRBJ2-2; D is possibly TRBD1 (6 bases). Germline CDR1 is MDHEN and CDR2 is SYDVKM. Trimming shortened V by 3 bases and J by 3 bases, and 11 bases separated the two germline ends. This CDR3 is built from 15 residues. CDR3 sequence reads: CASSLDSPDTGELFF. In DNA, the CDR3 is TGTGCCAGCAGTTTGGACAGCCCCGACACCGGGGAGCTGTTTTTT.